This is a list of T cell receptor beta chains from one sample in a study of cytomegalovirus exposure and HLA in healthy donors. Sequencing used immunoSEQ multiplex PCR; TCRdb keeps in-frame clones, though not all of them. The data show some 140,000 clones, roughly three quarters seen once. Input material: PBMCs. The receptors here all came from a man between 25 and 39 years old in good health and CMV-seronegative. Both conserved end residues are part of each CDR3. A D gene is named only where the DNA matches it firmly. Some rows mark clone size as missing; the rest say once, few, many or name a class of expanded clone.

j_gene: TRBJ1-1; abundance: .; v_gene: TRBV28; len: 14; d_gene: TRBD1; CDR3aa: CASSETGRTLEAFF; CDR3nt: TGTGCCAGCAGTGAGACAGGGCGGACGCTGGAAGCTTTCTTT
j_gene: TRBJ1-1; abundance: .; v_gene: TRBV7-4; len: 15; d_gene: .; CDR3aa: CASSSYRAGFTEAFF; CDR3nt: TGTGCCAGCAGCTCCTACCGGGCAGGGTTCACTGAAGCTTTCTTT
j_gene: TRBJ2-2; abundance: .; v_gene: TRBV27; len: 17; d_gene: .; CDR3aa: CASSLIPQGMNTGELFF; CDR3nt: TGTGCCAGCAGTCTAATCCCCCAGGGAATGAACACCGGGGAGCTGTTTTTT
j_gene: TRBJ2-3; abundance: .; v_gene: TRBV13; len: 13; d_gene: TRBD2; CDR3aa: CASGRGDPDTQYF; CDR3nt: TGTGCCAGCGGGCGGGGGGACCCGGATACGCAGTATTTT
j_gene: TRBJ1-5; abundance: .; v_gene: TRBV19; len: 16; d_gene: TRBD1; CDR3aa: CASSIEIRWDSQPQHF; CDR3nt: TGTGCCAGTAGTATAGAAATCAGGTGGGACAGCCAGCCCCAGCATTTT
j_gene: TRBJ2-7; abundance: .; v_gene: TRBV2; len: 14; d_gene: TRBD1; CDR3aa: CASSPGQGTYEQYF; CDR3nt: TGTGCCAGCAGTCCGGGACAGGGAACCTACGAGCAGTACTTC
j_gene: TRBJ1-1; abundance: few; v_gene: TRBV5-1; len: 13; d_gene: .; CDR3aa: CASSLGSGTEAFF; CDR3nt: TGCGCCAGCAGCTTGGGAAGCGGTACTGAAGCTTTCTTT
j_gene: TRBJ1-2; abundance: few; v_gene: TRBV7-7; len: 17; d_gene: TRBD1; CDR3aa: CASSHTKSTGGGRGYTF; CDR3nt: TGTGCTAGCAGCCATACCAAATCGACAGGGGGCGGCAGAGGCTACACCTTC
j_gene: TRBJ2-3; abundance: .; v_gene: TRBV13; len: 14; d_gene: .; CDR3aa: CASSLNWFGDTQYF; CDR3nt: TGTGCCAGCAGCTTAAACTGGTTCGGAGATACGCAGTATTTT
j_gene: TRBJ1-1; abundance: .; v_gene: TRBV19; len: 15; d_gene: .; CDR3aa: CASSIVRRRNTEAFF; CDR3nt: TGTGCCAGTAGTATAGTCAGACGGAGAAACACTGAAGCTTTCTTT
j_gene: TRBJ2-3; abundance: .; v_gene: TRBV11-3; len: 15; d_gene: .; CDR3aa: CASSLEGRPTDTQYF; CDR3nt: TGTGCCAGCAGCTTAGAGGGCAGGCCCACAGATACGCAGTATTTT
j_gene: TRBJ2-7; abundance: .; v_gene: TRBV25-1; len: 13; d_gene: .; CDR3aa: CASSSGFSYEQYF; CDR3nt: TGTGCCAGCAGCTCGGGTTTCTCCTACGAGCAGTACTTC
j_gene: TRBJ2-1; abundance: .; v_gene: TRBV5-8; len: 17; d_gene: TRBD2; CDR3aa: CASTSQFLAASYNEQFF; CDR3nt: TGTGCCAGCACTTCCCAGTTCCTAGCGGCCTCCTACAATGAGCAGTTCTTC
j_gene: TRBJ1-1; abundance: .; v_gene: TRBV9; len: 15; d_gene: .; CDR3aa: CASSVEGGGYTEAFF; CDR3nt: TGTGCCAGCAGCGTAGAAGGAGGAGGGTACACTGAAGCTTTCTTT
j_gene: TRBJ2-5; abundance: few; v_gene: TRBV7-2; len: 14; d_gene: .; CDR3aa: CASSLARYQETQYF; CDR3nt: TGTGCCAGCAGCTTAGCGCGGTACCAAGAGACCCAGTACTTC
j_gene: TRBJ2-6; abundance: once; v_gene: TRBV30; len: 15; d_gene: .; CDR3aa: CAWSGLSSGANVLTF; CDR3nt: TGTGCCTGGAGTGGTCTATCCTCTGGGGCCAACGTCCTGACTTTC
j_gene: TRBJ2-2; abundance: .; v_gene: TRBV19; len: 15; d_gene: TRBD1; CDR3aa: CASSIPDREAGELFF; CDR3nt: TGTGCCAGTAGTATCCCAGACAGGGAAGCCGGGGAGCTGTTTTTT
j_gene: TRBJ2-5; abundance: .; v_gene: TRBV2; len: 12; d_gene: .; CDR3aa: CASSYRVETQYF; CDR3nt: TGTGCCAGCAGTTACAGGGTAGAGACCCAGTACTTC
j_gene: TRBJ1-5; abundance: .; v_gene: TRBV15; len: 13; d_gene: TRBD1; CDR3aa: CAIGTGPGQPQHF; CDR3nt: TGTGCCATCGGGACAGGGCCGGGTCAGCCCCAGCATTTT
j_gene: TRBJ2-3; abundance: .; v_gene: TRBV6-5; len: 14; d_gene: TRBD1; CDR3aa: CASSDRGRTDTQYF; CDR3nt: TGTGCCAGCAGTGACAGGGGCCGCACAGATACGCAGTATTTT
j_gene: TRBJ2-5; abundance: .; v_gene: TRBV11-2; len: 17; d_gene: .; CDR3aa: CASSRQGPNAFQETQYF; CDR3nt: TGTGCCAGCAGCCGTCAGGGGCCCAACGCTTTCCAAGAGACCCAGTACTTC
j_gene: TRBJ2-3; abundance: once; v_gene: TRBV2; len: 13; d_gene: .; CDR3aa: CASTVGNTDTQYF; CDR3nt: TGTGCCAGCACCGTGGGCAACACAGATACGCAGTATTTT
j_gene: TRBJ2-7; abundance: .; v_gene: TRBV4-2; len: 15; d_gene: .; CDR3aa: CASSQDENPTYEQYF; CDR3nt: TGTGCCAGCAGCCAAGACGAGAACCCCACCTACGAGCAGTACTTC